The 2 T cell receptor beta chains below were found in one sample sequenced in a study of CD8 T cells in ankylosing spondylitis. TCRdb processed the 5' RACE reads anew with MiXCR; each CDR3 protein has one entry. The sample records some 240,000 distinct CDR3 sequences, under 20% being singletons. The material sequenced was blood, either unsorted or a sorted T cell fraction (not recorded which). These receptor sequences come from a male donor with ankylosing spondylitis or in good health (not recorded which).

The sample holds a few counts of this clonotype. The gene calls are TRBV3-1 and TRBJ1-1; D is uncertain. V was shortened by 2 bases and J by 10 bases, with 14 bases between the two germline ends. Per the germline V gene, CDR1 is LGHDT and CDR2 is YNNKEL (reference sequence). The CDR3 consists of 13 residues. CDR3 DNA sequence: TGTGCCAGCAGCCAAACGGAATCGGTGGCAGCTTTCTTT. Translated: CASSQTESVAAFF.

This clonotype has more than one count but fewer than ten. The rearrangement links TRBV24-1 to TRBJ2-2; D is unclear. The V end was cut by 12 bases, the J end by 1 base, with 11 bases between. Per the germline V gene, CDR1 is KGHDR and CDR2 is SFDVKD. The CDR3 runs to 13 residues. The CDR3 loop is CAAINRNTGELFF. In DNA form, the CDR3 reads TGTGCCGCCATAAACAGGAACACCGGGGAGCTGTTTTTT.